Given below is one T cell receptor (beta chain) in context. This sample is drawn from a study of T cell changes during pregnancy in multiple sclerosis. Profiled with immunoSEQ multiplex PCR; TCRdb holds only in-frame clones, not every one. The data show more than 35,000 clones, approximately 90% seen once. The germline gives CDR1 MNHEY, CDR2 SVGAGI. V lost 4 bases, J lost 4 bases, and 11 bases lay in between. This CDR3 has 14 residues. The chain combines TRBV6-5 with TRBJ1-3, with D tentatively TRBD1 (6 bases). Sequenced here: CD4+ T cells from peripheral blood mononuclear cells, sampled in the first trimester of pregnancy. The sequence came from a female donor in good health, enrolled as a control in a pregnancy study. The CDR3 sequence: CASSSRGTGNTIYF. CDR3 bases: TGTGCCAGCAGTTCCAGGGGAACCGGAAACACCATATATTTT.